What follows are 21 T cell receptor beta chains derived from one specimen sequenced in a study of shared clonotypes between healthy human individuals. TCRdb keeps only in-frame clones here, not all; method: immunoSEQ multiplex PCR. The table lists about 480,000 clones, about four fifths of them singletons. What was sequenced was PBMCs. The source is a woman aged 40 to 50 in good health. Some clones in this sample may be carry-over from other donors' samples.

V is TRBV28 and J is TRBJ1-2; TRBD1 matches at 7 bases. CDR1 is MDHEN, CDR2 SYDVKM, per germline. The V segment lost 5 bases and the J segment 2 bases; nucleotides outside the gene matches: 5. CDR3 length equals 14 residues. CDR3 nucleotides: TGTGCCAGCAGTCCCCTGGGACAGAACTATGGCTACACCTTC. Its protein product is CASSPLGQNYGYTF.

This clone was detected once. The J gene is TRBJ1-5, the V gene TRBV27; D is unresolved. The V end was cut by 6 bases, the J end by 7 bases, with 19 bases between. Germline lookup yields CDR1 MNHEY and CDR2 SMNVEV (reference sequence). The CDR3 is made up of 15 amino acids. As DNA, the CDR3 is TGTGCCAGCAGCACCCCGGACGCTTTTGGGCAGCCCCAGCATTTT. It translates to CASSTPDAFGQPQHF.

The chain recombines TRBV15 with TRBJ2-4, with 11 nucleotides matching TRBD1. This CDR3 is 16 amino acids long. J was trimmed by 8 bases and V by 0 bases; bases with no gene match: 6. CDR1 is LNHNV and CDR2 is YYDKDF in the germline V gene (reference sequence). The CDR3, as DNA: TGTGCCACCAGCAGAGATCTCGGGACAGGGGGACACATTCAGTACTTC. Its translation is CATSRDLGTGGHIQYF.

The gene calls are TRBV18 and TRBJ2-1; D possibly corresponds to TRBD2 (5 bases). Trimming removed 0 bases at V and 13 bases at J, with 19 bases between. The CDR3 is 15 amino acids. Germline loops: CDR1 KGHSH, CDR2 LQKENI. CDR3 sequence: CASSPPSSGGFGQFF. The CDR3 DNA is TGTGCCAGCTCACCACCGTCCAGCGGCGGATTCGGACAGTTCTTC.

The chain joins TRBV10-3 to TRBJ2-4; tentatively, D is TRBD2 (6 bases). V shed 10 bases and J shed 2 bases, with 21 bases lying between them. The CDR3 has 16 residues. Looked up from germline, CDR1 is ENHRY and CDR2 is SYGVKD. The CDR3 sequence is CATSISSRGSKNIQYF. CDR3 nucleotide sequence: TGTGCCACTTCGATCAGTTCACGGGGGTCCAAAAACATTCAGTACTTC.

Worth noting for this clone: A far larger clone is only one base removed, so a read error is likely. The chain recombines TRBV6-1 with TRBJ2-3; TRBD1 matches at 8 bases. The trim removed 6 bases at V and 2 bases at J, leaving 1 base unmatched. The CDR3 covers 13 residues. Per germline, CDR1 MNHNS and CDR2 SASEGT. DNA for the CDR3: TGTGCCAGCAGGGACAGGGCCACAGATACGCAGTATTTT. It is translated as CASRDRATDTQYF.

The rearrangement links TRBV19 to TRBJ2-7; D might be TRBD1 or TRBD2, each matching 5 bases. V lost 3 bases and J lost 3, with 15 bases in between. This CDR3 has 15 amino acids. The germline gives CDR1 LNHDA, CDR2 SQIVND (reference sequence). In nucleotides, the CDR3 is TGTGCCAGTAGTATCCTCCGGGACCCAAGCTACGAGCAGTACTTC. Amino acid sequence: CASSILRDPSYEQYF.

The rearrangement uses TRBV9 and TRBJ2-3, with 10 bases that match TRBD2. Germline V gene lookup returns CDR1 SGDLS and CDR2 YYNGEE. There are 15 residues in the CDR3. With V trimmed by 2 bases and J by 1 base, 1 base remained unmatched. CDR3 DNA sequence: TGTGCCAGCAGCGTTGGGACTAGCGGCACAGATACGCAGTATTTT. Translation gives CASSVGTSGTDTQYF.

V usage is TRBV5-4 and J usage is TRBJ1-2, with a tentative D call TRBD1 (5 bases). CDR3 size: 14 residues. V was trimmed by 4 bases and J by 4 bases, leaving 14 bases between them. The germline gives CDR1 SGHNT, CDR2 YYREEE (reference sequence). CDR3 nucleotide sequence: TGTGCCAGCAGCCCCAGACCGGGGGGCTATGGCTACACCTTC. Translation gives CASSPRPGGYGYTF.

The CDR3 sequence: CASSASSYEQYF. As DNA, the CDR3 is TGTGCCAGTAGTGCTAGCTCCTACGAGCAGTACTTC. This chain joins TRBV19 and TRBJ2-7, with no clear D. The CDR3 consists of 12 residues. In germline, CDR1 is LNHDA, CDR2 SQIVND (reference sequence). V was pared by 5 bases and J by 0 bases, with 5 bases between.

This chain joins TRBV5-1 and TRBJ1-6, with a tentative D call TRBD1 (5 bases). CDR1 is SGHRS and CDR2 is YFSETQ in the germline V gene. The V gene lost 3 bases and the J gene lost 13 bases, with 14 bases spanning the gap. The CDR3 has 13 residues. The CDR3 region has the DNA TGCGCCAGCAGCTCGGGGCTGGGGGATCCCCTCCACTTT. This translates into CASSSGLGDPLHF.

The chain links TRBV28 to TRBJ2-7; TRBD2 agrees at 15 bases. The V segment lost 5 bases and the J segment 7 bases; nucleotides outside the gene matches: 15. Germline V gene lookup returns CDR1 MDHEN and CDR2 SYDVKM. The length of the CDR3 is 18 residues. The CDR3 spells CASSPKLGLAGGRGEQYF. DNA for the CDR3: TGTGCCAGCAGTCCCAAACTGGGACTAGCGGGAGGTAGGGGGGAGCAGTACTTC.

This sequence joins TRBV7-2 and TRBJ2-7; 10 bases fit TRBD2. This CDR3 region has 15 residues. CDR1 and CDR2 (germline): SGHTA, FQGNSA. After removal of 4 bases from V and 0 bases from J, the junction contained 3 bases not matched to a gene. CDR3 region: CASSSSSGSSYEQYF. CDR3 in DNA: TGTGCCAGCAGCTCTTCTAGCGGGAGCTCCTACGAGCAGTACTTC.

The V gene is TRBV6-6, the J gene TRBJ2-7, with a weak D call TRBD2 (5 bases). V was pared by 2 bases and J by 6 bases, with 11 bases between. This CDR3 has 13 amino acids. CDR1 is MNHNY, CDR2 SVGAGI, per germline (reference sequence). CDR3 sequence reads: CASSYTLDLEQYF. Here the CDR3 DNA reads TGTGCCAGCAGTTACACACTAGACCTCGAGCAGTACTTC.

The genes are TRBV28 and TRBJ1-1; TRBD1 agrees at 7 bases. V gave up 7 bases and J gave up 5 bases; unmatched junction bases: 7. The CDR3 covers 13 residues. The germline CDR1 and CDR2 sequences are MDHEN and SYDVKM. The CDR3 coding sequence is TGTGCCAGCATCCAGGGGGTGAGAACTGAAGCTTTCTTT. Protein: CASIQGVRTEAFF.

The chain uses TRBV7-3 and TRBJ2-2, with 7 positions matching TRBD1. The ends lost 2 bases at V and 6 bases at J; junction bases unmatched: 3. Germline V CDR1 and CDR2: SGHTA, FQGTGA. The CDR3 length is 14 residues. CDR3 DNA sequence: TGTGCCAGCAGCTTACAGGGGGTATCCGGGGAGCTGTTTTTT. It encodes CASSLQGVSGELFF.

V gene TRBV9 combines with J gene TRBJ1-1, with TRBD1 identical over 7 bases. This CDR3 is built from 13 residues. Germline V gene data show CDR1 as SGDLS and CDR2 as YYNGEE. Trimming took 4 bases from V and 5 from J; bases not matched to a gene: 5. CDR3 sequence (DNA): TGTGCCAGCAGCTTACAGGGGTTGACTGAAGCTTTCTTT. This encodes CASSLQGLTEAFF. The complete variable domain, with remaining parts taken from reference TRBV9 and TRBJ1-1, reads DSGVTQTPKHLITATGQRVTLRCSPRSGDLSVYWYQQSLDQGLQFLIQYYNGEERAKGNILERFSAQQFPDLHSELNLSSLELGDSALYFCASSLQGLTEAFFGQGTRLTVV.

The gene calls are TRBV6-6 and TRBJ2-2, with 11 bases aligning to TRBD2. The CDR3 is made up of 16 amino acids. The germline gives CDR1 MNHNY, CDR2 SVGAGI (reference sequence). The junction had 7 bases not matched to a gene; V was cut back by 6 bases and J by 4 bases. DNA of the CDR3: TGTGCCAGCAGGAAACCGGGACTAGCGGCCACCGGGGAGCTGTTTTTT. As protein: CASRKPGLAATGELFF.

V is TRBV6-6 and J is TRBJ2-5; TRBD2 agrees at 8 bases. V shed 7 bases and J 7 bases; nucleotides not matched to a gene: 17. CDR3 length equals 16 residues. The germline gives CDR1 MNHNY, CDR2 SVGAGI (reference sequence). The CDR3 loop is CASTPSESAGVWTQYF. In nucleotides, the CDR3 is TGTGCCAGCACCCCTAGCGAGTCAGCGGGAGTGTGGACCCAGTACTTC.

This clone was found once. CDR3 loop: CASRPGLAGHSGANVLTF. Written as DNA, the CDR3 is TGTGCCAGCAGACCGGGACTAGCGGGCCACTCTGGGGCCAACGTCCTGACTTTC. The chain employs TRBV2 and TRBJ2-6; 12 bases line up with TRBD2. Germline loops: CDR1 SNHLY, CDR2 FYNNEI. The CDR3 has 18 residues. Germline trimming cut 6 bases from V and 0 bases from J; bases unmatched to any gene: 6.

This rearrangement joins TRBV5-1 to TRBJ2-2; 10 bases map to TRBD1. Per the germline V gene, CDR1 is SGHRS and CDR2 is YFSETQ. The V and J ends lost 4 bases and 3 bases, in that order; junction bases with no gene match: 6. This CDR3 spans 16 amino acids. The CDR3 region is CASSPGTGVYTGELFF. Here the CDR3 DNA reads TGCGCCAGCAGCCCTGGGACAGGGGTGTACACCGGGGAGCTGTTTTTT. Variable domain in full (rest from reference TRBV5-1 and TRBJ2-2): KAGVTQTPRYLIKTRGQQVTLSCSPISGHRSVSWYQQTPGQGLQFLFEYFSETQRNKGNFPGRFSGRQFSNSRSEMNVSTLELGDSALYLCASSPGTGVYTGELFFGEGSRLTVL.